This TCR beta chain was sequenced for a study of blood T cell repertoires in COVID-19. In its sample, this clone was seen once. Using immunoSEQ multiplex PCR, the repertoire was profiled, and TCRdb retains in-frame clones only, with some absent. The sample records 270,000 or so clones, about nine tenths being singletons. CDR1 is ENHRY and CDR2 is SYGVKD in the germline V gene. The CDR3 loop spans 13 amino acids. V was cut by 8 bases and J by 5 bases, with 16 bases left in between. The sample consisted of peripheral blood. This clonotype originated in a man aged 40-55 years with active or convalescent COVID-19. J is TRBJ2-7 and V is TRBV10-3; maybe TRBD1 (6 bases). Written as DNA, the CDR3 is TGTGCCATCGGTCGACAGGATGCCCACGAGCAGTACTTC. Its protein is CAIGRQDAHEQYF.